The text below deals with one TCR beta chain. This specimen comes from a study of T cell repertoires in aging, cancer and after chemotherapy. TCR beta rearrangements were amplified from peripheral blood genomic DNA. A mixed TRB-A/B primer pool amplified rearranged TRB by multiplex touch-down PCR. TCRdb used MiXCR to reprocess the multiplex PCR reads, holding one entry per CDR3 protein. In the table there are over 1,000 distinct CDR3 sequences, around 22% of which are singletons. The receptor comes from a human donor with a solid tumor. The sequenced sample was blood.

The CDR3, as DNA: TGCGCCAGCAGTGAAGACAGTTCTTCCTACGAGCAGTACTTC. Translating gives CASSEDSSSYEQYF. This chain connects TRBV10-2 to TRBJ2-7; D possibly corresponds to TRBD1 (5 bases). CDR3 length: 14 residues. Per germline, CDR1 WSHSY and CDR2 SAAADI. The V end was cut by 3 bases, the J end by 1 base, with 10 bases between.